The clone carrying this T cell receptor beta chain was seen only once. The data originate from a study of blood T cell repertoires in COVID-19. The CDR3 has 14 residues. The V gene end was trimmed by 3 bases and the J gene end by 5 bases; junction bases not matched to a gene: 7. Germline CDR1 is LGHNA and CDR2 is YNFKEQ. Authors' methods: Amplification of reference gene primers provided the estimated nucleated cell counts. Clones were sequenced by immunoSEQ multiplex PCR, and TCRdb holds only the in-frame ones, with some missing. For V, J and clone size, that table is used; D and trimming come from the DNA. The repertoire holds about 100,000 clones, approximately 80% seen once, with around a third in the top ten.

Sequencing was done on a sample of peripheral blood. This TCR came from an older man with active or convalescent COVID-19. This sequence joins TRBV4-2 and TRBJ2-7; 7 positions match TRBD2. The CDR3 sequence is CASSQSGKVDEQYF. As DNA, the CDR3 is TGTGCCAGCAGCCAGAGCGGGAAAGTCGACGAGCAGTACTTC.